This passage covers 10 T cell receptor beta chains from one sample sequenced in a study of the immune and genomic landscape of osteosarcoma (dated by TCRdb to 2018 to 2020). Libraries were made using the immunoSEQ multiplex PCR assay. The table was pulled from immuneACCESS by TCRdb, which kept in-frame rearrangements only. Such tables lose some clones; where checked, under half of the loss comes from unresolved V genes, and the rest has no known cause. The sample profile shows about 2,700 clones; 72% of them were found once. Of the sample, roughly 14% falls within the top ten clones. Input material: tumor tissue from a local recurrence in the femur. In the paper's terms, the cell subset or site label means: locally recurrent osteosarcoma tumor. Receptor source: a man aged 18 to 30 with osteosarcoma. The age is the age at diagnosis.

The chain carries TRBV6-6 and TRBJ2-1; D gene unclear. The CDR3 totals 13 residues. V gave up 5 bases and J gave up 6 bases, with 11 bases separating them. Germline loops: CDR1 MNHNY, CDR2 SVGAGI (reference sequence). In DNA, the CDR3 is TGTGCCAGCAGTCCCGGCCTCGCCAATGAGCAGTTCTTC. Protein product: CASSPGLANEQFF.

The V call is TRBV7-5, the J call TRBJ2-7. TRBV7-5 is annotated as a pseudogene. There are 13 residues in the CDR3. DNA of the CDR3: TGTGCCAGCAGCCGTGCGACGTCGAACGAGCAGTACTTC. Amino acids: CASSRATSNEQYF.

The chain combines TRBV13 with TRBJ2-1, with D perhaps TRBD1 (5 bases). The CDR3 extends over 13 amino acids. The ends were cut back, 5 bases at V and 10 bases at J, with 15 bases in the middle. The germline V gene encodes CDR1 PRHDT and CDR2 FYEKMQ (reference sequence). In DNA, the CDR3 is TGTGCCAGCAGCGCCCACAGGAATATCGAGCAGTTCTTC. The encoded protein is CASSAHRNIEQFF.

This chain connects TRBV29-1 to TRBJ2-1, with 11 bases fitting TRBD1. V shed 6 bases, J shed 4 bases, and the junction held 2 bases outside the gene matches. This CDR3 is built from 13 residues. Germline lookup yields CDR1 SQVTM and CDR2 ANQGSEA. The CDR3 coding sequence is TGCAGCGTCGGACAGGGGGCATACAATGAGCAGTTCTTC. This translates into CSVGQGAYNEQFF.

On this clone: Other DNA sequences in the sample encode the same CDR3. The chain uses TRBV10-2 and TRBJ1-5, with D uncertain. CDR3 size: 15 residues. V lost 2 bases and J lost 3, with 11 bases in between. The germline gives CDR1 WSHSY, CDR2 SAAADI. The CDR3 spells CASSETYGANQPQHF. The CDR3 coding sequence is TGCGCCAGCAGTGAGACATACGGAGCCAATCAGCCCCAGCATTTT.

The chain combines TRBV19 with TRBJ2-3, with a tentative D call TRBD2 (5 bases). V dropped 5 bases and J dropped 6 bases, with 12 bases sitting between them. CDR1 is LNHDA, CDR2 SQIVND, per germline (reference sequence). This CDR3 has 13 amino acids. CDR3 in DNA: TGTGCCAGTAGTCCTGGACTGGCGGATACGCAGTATTTT. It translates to CASSPGLADTQYF.

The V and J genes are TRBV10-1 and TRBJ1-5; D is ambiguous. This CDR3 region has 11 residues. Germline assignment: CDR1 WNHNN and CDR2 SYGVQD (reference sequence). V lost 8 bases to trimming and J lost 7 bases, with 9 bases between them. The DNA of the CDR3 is TGCGCCAGCTTCAGGTCGCAGCCCCAGCATTTT. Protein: CASFRSQPQHF.

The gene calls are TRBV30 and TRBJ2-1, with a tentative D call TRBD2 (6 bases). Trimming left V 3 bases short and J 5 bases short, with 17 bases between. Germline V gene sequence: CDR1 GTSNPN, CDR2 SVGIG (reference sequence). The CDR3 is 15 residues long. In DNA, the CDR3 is TGTGCCTGGAGAGAGAGGAGGGGCCAGCACAATGAGCAGTTCTTC. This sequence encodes CAWRERRGQHNEQFF.

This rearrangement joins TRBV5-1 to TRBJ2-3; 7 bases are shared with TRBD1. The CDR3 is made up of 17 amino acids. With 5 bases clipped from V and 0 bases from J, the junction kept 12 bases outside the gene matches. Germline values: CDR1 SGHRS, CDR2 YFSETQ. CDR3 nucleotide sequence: TGCGCCAGCAGTAAAGGAAATCGGGACAGAAGCACAGATACGCAGTATTTT. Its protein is CASSKGNRDRSTDTQYF.

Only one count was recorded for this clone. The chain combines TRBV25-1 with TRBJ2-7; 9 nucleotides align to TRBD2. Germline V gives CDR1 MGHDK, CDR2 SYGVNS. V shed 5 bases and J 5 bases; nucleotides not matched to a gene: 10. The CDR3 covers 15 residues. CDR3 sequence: CASSPMAGGPHEQYF. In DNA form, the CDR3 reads TGTGCCAGCAGTCCAATGGCGGGAGGGCCCCACGAGCAGTACTTC.